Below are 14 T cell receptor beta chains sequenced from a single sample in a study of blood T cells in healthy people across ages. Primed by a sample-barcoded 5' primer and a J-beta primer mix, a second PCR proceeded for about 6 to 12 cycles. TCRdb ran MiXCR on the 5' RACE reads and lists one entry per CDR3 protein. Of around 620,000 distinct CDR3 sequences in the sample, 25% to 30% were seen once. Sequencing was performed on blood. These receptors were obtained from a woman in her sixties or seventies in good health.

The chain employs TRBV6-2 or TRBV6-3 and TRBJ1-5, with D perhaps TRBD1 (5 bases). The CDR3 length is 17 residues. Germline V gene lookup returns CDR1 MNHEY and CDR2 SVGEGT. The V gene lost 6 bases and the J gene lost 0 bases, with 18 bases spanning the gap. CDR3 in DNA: TGTGCCAGCAGCGACCCGCAGGGAAAGTATAGCAATCAGCCCCAGCATTTT. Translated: CASSDPQGKYSNQPQHF.

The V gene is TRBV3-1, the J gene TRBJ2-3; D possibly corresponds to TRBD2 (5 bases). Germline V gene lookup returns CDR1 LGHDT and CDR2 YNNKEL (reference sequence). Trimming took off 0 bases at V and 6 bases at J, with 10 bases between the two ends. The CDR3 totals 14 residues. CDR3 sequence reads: CASSQDASRDTQYF. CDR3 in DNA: TGTGCCAGCAGCCAAGACGCTAGCAGGGATACGCAGTATTTT.

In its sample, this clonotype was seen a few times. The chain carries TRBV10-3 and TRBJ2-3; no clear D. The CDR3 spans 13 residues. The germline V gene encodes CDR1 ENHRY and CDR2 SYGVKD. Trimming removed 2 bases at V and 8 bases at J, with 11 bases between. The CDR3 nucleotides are TGTGCCATCAGTGAGCAAATCGCTCGTACGCAGTATTTT. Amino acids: CAISEQIARTQYF.

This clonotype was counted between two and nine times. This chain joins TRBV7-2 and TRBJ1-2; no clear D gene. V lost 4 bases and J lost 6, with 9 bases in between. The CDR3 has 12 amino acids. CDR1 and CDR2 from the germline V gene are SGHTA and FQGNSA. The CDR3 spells CASSSSGHGYTF. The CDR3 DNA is TGTGCCAGCAGCTCCAGTGGGCATGGCTACACCTTC.

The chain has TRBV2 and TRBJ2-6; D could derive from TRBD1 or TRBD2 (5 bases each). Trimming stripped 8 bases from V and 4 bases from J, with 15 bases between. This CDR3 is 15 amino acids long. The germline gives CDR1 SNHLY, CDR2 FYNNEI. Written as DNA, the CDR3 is TGTGCCAGCGGGACGGAGGTCTCGGGGGCCAACGTCCTGACTTTC. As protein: CASGTEVSGANVLTF.

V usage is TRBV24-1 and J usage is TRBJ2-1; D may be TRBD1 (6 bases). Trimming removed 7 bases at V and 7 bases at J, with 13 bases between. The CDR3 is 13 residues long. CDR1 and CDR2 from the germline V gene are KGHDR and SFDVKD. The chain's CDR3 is CATRGRGMNEQFF. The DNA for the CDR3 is TGTGCCACCAGAGGCAGGGGAATGAATGAGCAGTTCTTC.

The CDR3 reads CASSVVGNSGNTIYF. For the CDR3, the DNA is TGTGCCAGCAGCGTAGTGGGGAACTCTGGAAACACCATATATTTT. This chain connects TRBV9 to TRBJ1-3; D unclear. Per the germline V gene, CDR1 is SGDLS and CDR2 is YYNGEE. With 0 bases removed from V and 0 bases from J, the gap between germline ends came to 7 bases. The CDR3 contains 15 residues.

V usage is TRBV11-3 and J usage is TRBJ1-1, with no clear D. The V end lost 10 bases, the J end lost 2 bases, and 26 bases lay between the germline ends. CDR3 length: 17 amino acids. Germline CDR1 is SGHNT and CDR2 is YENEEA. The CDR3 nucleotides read TGTGCCATTCGTCGGCCGGGTTTCTCCGGGAAAAACACTGAAGCTTTCTTT. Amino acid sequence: CAIRRPGFSGKNTEAFF.

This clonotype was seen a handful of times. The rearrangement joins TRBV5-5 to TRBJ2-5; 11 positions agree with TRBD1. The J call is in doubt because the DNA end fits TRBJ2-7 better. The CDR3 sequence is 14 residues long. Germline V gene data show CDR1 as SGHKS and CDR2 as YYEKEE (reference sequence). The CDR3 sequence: CASKSGQGGHEQYF. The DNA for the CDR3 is TGTGCCAGCAAATCGGGACAGGGGGGCCACGAGCAGTACTTC.

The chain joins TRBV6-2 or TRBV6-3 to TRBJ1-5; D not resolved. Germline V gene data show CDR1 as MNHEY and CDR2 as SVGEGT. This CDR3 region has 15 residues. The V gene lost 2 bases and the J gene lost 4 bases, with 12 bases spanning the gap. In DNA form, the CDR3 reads TGTGCCAGCAGTTACCTCGGGATTATGAATCAGCCCCAGCATTTT. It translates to CASSYLGIMNQPQHF.

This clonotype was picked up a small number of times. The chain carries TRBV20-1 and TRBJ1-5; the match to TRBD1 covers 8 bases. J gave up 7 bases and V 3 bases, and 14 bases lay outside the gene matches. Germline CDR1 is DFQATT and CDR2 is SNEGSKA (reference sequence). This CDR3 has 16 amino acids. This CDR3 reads CSARARIQGGGQPQHF. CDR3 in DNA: TGCAGTGCTAGGGCGCGAATACAGGGGGGCGGCCAGCCCCAGCATTTT.

CDR3 coding DNA: TGCAGTGCAGGTCAGGATTATGAAAAACTGTTTTTT. Protein sequence: CSAGQDYEKLFF. This chain connects TRBV20-1 to TRBJ1-4; D not resolved. Germline V gives CDR1 DFQATT, CDR2 SNEGSKA (reference sequence). This CDR3 comprises 12 residues. V shed 6 bases and J shed 6 bases, with 11 bases lying between them.

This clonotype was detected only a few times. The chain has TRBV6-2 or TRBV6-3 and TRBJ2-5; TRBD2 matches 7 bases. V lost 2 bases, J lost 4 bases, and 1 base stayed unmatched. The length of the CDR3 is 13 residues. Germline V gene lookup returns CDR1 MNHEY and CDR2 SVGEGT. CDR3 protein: CASSYVAGETQYF. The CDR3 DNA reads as TGTGCCAGCAGTTACGTAGCGGGAGAGACCCAGTACTTC.

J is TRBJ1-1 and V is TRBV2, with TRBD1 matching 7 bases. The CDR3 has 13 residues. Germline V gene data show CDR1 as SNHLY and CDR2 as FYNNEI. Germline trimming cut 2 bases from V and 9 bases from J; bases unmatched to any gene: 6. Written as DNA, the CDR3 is TGTGCCAGCAGTGAAATAAGGGGACAGAAAGCTTTCTTT. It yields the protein CASSEIRGQKAFF.